A selection of T cell receptor beta chains follows, all from one sample in a study of tumor-infiltrating lymphocytes in oesophageal squamous cell carcinoma. TCRdb re-called the PCR reads with MiXCR, one entry per CDR3 protein. The sample records approximately 15,000 distinct CDR3 sequences, about 50% being singletons. Sequences were obtained from esophageal tumor tissue. The receptor set was obtained from a male donor with esophageal squamous cell carcinoma. CDR3s include the opening cysteine and the closing phenylalanine or tryptophan. The order of the fields is V gene, J gene, D gene, clone size, CDR3 DNA, CDR3 protein. D genes are given only for firm matches. The size of a clone is reported for some rows only, either as once, few or many, or as a class for expanded clones.

V: TRBV2; J: TRBJ1-4; D: NA; size: many; DNA: TGTGCCAGCAGTGAATTTCTCCCCGGCGGTGAAAAACTGTTTTTT; CDR3: CASSEFLPGGEKLFF
V: TRBV7-2; J: TRBJ2-5; D: NA; size: NA; DNA: TGTGCCAGCAGCACTGCGGGGACGGTGGTGACCCAGTACTTC; CDR3: CASSTAGTVVTQYF
V: TRBV6-1; J: TRBJ1-1; D: TRBD1; size: once; DNA: TGTGCCAGCGGCAGGACAGGGAGGGGCACTGAAGGTTTCTTT; CDR3: CASGRTGRGTEGFF
V: TRBV6-1; J: TRBJ2-7; D: TRBD1; size: medium-sized; DNA: TGTGCCAGCAGCCCGGGCCCCGACAGGGCCAAGCAGTACTTC; CDR3: CASSPGPDRAKQYF
V: TRBV7-9; J: TRBJ2-1; D: TRBD2; size: few; DNA: TGTGCCAGCAGCCCGGGACTAGTGAGCAATGAGCAGTTCTTC; CDR3: CASSPGLVSNEQFF
V: TRBV6-6; J: TRBJ1-4; D: TRBD1; size: NA; DNA: TGTGCCAGCAGCGCAACAGGGGGTCGGGCTAATGAAAAACTGTTTTTT; CDR3: CASSATGGRANEKLFF
V: TRBV10-3; J: TRBJ2-6; D: TRBD1; size: medium-sized; DNA: TGTGCCATAGCCATTGGGGGACAGTCAACCTCTGGGGCCAACGTCCTGACTTTC; CDR3: CAIAIGGQSTSGANVLTF
V: TRBV7-8; J: TRBJ2-2; D: NA; size: once; DNA: TGTGCCAGCAGCTTAAAGAGGGGAACCGGGGAGCTGTTTTTT; CDR3: CASSLKRGTGELFF
V: TRBV12-3/TRBV12-4; J: TRBJ1-2; D: NA; size: NA; DNA: TGTGCCAGCAGTCCCTTGGGGGACTTGGGCTACACCTTC; CDR3: CASSPLGDLGYTF
V: TRBV7-2; J: TRBJ2-1; D: NA; size: NA; DNA: TGTGCCAGCAGCTTAGTGGGCGGGTCCTTTAATGAGCAGTTCTTC; CDR3: CASSLVGGSFNEQFF
V: TRBV28; J: TRBJ2-3; D: NA; size: many; DNA: TGTGCCAGCAGAATCCTAGACAGCGCGAACACCGGGGAGCTGTATTTT; CDR3: CASRILDSANTGELYF
V: TRBV7-8; J: TRBJ1-6; D: TRBD1; size: NA; DNA: TGTGCCAGCAGCTCGTTGGACAGGGGAAATTCACCCCTCCACTTT; CDR3: CASSSLDRGNSPLHF
V: TRBV7-9; J: TRBJ2-7; D: NA; size: NA; DNA: TGTGCCAGCAGCTTAAGGTCCTACGAGCAGTACTTC; CDR3: CASSLRSYEQYF
V: TRBV28; J: TRBJ2-6; D: NA; size: NA; DNA: TGTGCCAGCAGTTACTACTCTGGGGCCAACGTCCTGACTTTC; CDR3: CASSYYSGANVLTF